The present TCR beta chain was sequenced within a study of blood T cell repertoires in COVID-19. About the research overall: From the United States, Italy and Spain came samples of acute and convalescent COVID-19.

The junction had 3 bases not matched to a gene; V was cut back by 0 bases and J by 5 bases. The CDR3 runs to 15 residues. Germline values: CDR1 ENHRY, CDR2 SYGVKD. This clone was seen just once. Clinical history reported by participants formed the basis on which cohorts were assigned. This table comes from immunoSEQ multiplex PCR, and its TCRdb copy is limited to in-frame clones, with some not included. The profile shows 230,000 or so clones, approximately 90% of them singletons. Sequencing was performed on PBMCs or T cells enriched from blood (not recorded which). The chain couples TRBV10-3 to TRBJ2-2; 7 bases line up with TRBD2. The receptor's source is a woman in her thirties or forties with acute COVID-19. CDR3 loop: CAISESAGGTGELFF. The CDR3 region has the DNA TGTGCCATCAGTGAGTCGGCCGGGGGGACCGGGGAGCTGTTTTTT.